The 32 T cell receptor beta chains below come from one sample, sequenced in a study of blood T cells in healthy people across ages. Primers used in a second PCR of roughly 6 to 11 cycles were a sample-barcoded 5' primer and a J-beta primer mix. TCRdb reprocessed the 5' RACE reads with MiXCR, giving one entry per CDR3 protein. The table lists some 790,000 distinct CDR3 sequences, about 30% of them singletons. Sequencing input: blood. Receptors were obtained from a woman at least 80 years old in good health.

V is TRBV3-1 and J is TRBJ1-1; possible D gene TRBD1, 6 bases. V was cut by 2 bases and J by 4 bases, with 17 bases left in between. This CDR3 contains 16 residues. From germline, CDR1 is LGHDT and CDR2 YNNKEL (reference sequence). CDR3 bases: TGTGCCAGCAGCCAACGCATAGGGGGGGTGGGCACTGAAGCTTTCTTT. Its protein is CASSQRIGGVGTEAFF.

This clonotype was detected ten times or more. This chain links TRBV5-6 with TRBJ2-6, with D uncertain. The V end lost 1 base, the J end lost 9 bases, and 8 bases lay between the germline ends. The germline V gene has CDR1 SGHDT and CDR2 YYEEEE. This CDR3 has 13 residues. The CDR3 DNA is TGTGCCAGCAGCTTGTTCCCTAGCAACGTCCTGACTTTC. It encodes CASSLFPSNVLTF.

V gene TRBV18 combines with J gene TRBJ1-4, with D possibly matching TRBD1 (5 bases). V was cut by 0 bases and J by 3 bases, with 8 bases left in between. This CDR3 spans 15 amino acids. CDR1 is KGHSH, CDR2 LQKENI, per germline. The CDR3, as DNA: TGTGCCAGCTCACCACCACAGGCTGCTAATGAAAAACTGTTTTTT. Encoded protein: CASSPPQAANEKLFF.

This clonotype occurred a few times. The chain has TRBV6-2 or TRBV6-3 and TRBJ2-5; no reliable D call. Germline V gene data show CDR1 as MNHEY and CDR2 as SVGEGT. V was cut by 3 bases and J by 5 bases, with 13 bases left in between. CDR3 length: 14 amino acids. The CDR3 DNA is TGTGCCAGCAGTTATGCTCAAATGTGGGAGACCCAGTACTTC. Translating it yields CASSYAQMWETQYF.

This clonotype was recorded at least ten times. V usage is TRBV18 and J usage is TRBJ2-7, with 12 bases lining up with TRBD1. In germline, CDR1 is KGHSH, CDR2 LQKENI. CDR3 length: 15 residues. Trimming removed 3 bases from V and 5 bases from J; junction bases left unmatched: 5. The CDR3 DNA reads TGTGCCAGCTCACCGGGACAGGGGGCTTCAAACGAGCAGTACTTC. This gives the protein CASSPGQGASNEQYF.

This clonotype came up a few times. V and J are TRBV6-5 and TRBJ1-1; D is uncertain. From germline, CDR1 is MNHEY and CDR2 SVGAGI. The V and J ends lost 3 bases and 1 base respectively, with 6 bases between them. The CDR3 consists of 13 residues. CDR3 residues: CASSYQRNTEAFF. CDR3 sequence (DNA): TGTGCCAGCAGTTATCAACGGAACACTGAAGCTTTCTTT.

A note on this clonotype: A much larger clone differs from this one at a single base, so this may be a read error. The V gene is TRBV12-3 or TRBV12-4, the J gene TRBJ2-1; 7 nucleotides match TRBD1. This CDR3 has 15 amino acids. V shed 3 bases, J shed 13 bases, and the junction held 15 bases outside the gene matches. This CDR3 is CASSLSLQGQETQFF. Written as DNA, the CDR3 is TGTGCCAGCAGTTTGAGTCTACAGGGGCAAGAGACCCAGTTCTTC.

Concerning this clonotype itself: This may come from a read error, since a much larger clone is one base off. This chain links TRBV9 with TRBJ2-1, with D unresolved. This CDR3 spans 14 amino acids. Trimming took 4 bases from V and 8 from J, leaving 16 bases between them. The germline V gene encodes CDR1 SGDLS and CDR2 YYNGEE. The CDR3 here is CASSTETRLYEQFF. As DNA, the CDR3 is TGTGCCAGCAGCACCGAGACGCGTTTGTATGAGCAGTTCTTC.

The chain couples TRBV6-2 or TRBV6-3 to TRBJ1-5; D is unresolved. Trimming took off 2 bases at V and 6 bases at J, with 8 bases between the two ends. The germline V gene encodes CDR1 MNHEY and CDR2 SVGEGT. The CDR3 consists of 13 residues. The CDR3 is CASSYHTSQPQHF. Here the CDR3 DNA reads TGTGCCAGCAGTTACCACACTAGTCAGCCCCAGCATTTT.

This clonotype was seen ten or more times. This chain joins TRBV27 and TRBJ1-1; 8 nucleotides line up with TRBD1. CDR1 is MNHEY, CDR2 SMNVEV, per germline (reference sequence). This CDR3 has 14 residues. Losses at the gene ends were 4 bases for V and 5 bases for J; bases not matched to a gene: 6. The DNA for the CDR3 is TGTGCCAGCAGTTCGGACAGGGTTAGGACTGAAGCTTTCTTT. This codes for CASSSDRVRTEAFF.

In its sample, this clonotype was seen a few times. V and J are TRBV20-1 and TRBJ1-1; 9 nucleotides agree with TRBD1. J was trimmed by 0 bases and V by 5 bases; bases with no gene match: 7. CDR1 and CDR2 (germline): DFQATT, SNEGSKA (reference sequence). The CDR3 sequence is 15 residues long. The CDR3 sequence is CSASGTGTMNTEAFF. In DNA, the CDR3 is TGCAGTGCTTCCGGGACAGGGACAATGAACACTGAAGCTTTCTTT.

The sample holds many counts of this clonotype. The CDR3 bases are TGTGCCACCAGTGATTTGTATGAGCAGTTCTTC. It encodes CATSDLYEQFF. This chain links TRBV24-1 with TRBJ2-1, with D unresolved. CDR3 length: 11 residues. V lost 0 bases and J 8 bases, leaving 1 base between the germline ends. Germline V gene sequence: CDR1 KGHDR, CDR2 SFDVKD.

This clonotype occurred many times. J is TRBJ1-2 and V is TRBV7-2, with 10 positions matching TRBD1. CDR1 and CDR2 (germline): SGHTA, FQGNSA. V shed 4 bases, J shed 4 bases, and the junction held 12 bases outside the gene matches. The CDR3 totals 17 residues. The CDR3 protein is CASSSSDRGRIGYGYTF. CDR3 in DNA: TGTGCCAGCAGCTCTTCCGACAGGGGGCGCATCGGCTATGGCTACACCTTC.

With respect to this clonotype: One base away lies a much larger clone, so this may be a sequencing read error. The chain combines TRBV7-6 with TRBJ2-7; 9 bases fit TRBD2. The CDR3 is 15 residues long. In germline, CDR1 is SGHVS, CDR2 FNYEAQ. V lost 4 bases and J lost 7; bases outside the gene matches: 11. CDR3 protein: CASSSPLRGGNEQYF. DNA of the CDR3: TGTGCCAGCAGCTCCCCCTTGCGGGGGGGCAATGAGCAGTACTTC.

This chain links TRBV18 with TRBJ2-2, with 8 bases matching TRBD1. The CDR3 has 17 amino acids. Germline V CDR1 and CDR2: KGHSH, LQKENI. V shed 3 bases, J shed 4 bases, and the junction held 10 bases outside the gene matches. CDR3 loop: CASSPPPGTGVTGELFF. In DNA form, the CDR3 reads TGTGCCAGCTCACCCCCTCCCGGGACAGGAGTCACCGGGGAGCTGTTTTTT.

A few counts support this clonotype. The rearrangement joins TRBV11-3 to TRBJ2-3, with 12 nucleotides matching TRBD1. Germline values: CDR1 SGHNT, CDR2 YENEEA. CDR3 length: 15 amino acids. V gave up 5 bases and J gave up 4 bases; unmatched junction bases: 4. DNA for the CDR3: TGTGCCAGCAGCCCATGGGACAGGGGGCCAGATACGCAGTATTTT. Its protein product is CASSPWDRGPDTQYF.

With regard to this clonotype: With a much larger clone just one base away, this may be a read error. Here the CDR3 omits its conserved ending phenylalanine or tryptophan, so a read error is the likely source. CDR3 loop: CASSTGMGKLFC. DNA of the CDR3: TGTGCCAGCAGTACAGGAATGGGGAAACTGTTTTGT. The V call is TRBV12-3 or TRBV12-4, the J call TRBJ1-4; D possibly corresponds to TRBD1 (5 bases). This CDR3 is built from 12 residues. The V end was cut by 5 bases, the J end by 11 bases, with 12 bases between.

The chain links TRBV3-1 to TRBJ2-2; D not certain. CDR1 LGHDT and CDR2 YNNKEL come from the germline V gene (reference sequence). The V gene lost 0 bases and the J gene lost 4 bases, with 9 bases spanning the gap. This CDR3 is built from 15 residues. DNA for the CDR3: TGTGCCAGCAGCCAAGATCTTCCTGTCACCGGGGAGCTGTTTTTT. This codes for CASSQDLPVTGELFF.

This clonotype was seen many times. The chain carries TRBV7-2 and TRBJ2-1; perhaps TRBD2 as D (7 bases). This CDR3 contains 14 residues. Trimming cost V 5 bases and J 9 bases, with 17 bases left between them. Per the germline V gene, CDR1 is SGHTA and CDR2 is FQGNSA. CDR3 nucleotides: TGTGCCAGCAGCGTCCCGGGGGGCCGGGGTGAGCAGTTCTTC. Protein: CASSVPGGRGEQFF.

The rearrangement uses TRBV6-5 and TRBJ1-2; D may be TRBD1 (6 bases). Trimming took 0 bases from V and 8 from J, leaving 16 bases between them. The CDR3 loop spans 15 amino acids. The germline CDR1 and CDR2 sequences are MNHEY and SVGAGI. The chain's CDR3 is CASSYSGGQPRGYTF. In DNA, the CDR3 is TGTGCCAGCAGTTACTCGGGGGGGCAACCTAGGGGCTACACCTTC.

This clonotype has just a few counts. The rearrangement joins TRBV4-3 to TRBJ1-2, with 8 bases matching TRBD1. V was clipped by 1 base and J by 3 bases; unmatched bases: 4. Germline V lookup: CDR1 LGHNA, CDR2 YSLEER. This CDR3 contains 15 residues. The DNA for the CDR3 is TGCGCCAGCAGCCAAGGGCACAGGGGGTACTATGGCTACACCTTC. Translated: CASSQGHRGYYGYTF.

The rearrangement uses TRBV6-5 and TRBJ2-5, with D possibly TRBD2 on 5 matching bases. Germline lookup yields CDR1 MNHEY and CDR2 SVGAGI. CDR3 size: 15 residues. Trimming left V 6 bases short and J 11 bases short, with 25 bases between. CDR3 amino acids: CASRAGGAMKGEQYF. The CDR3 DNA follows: TGTGCCAGCAGAGCAGGAGGTGCTATGAAGGGTGAGCAGTACTTC.

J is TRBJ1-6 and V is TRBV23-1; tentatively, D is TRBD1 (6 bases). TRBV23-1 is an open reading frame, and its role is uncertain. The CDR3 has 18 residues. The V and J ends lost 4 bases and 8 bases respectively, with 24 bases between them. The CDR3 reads CASSLPQHRVPKYSPLHF. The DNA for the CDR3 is TGCGCCAGCAGTCTACCGCAACACAGGGTCCCCAAATATTCACCCCTCCACTTT.

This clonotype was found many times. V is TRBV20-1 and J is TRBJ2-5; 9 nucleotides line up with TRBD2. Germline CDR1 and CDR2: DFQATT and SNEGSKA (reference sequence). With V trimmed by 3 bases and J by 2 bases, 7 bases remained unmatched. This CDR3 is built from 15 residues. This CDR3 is CSARRRGGIQETQYF. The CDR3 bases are TGCAGTGCTAGGAGGCGGGGGGGGATTCAAGAGACCCAGTACTTC.

The CDR3: CASSYDSRYEQYF. CDR3 nucleotide sequence: TGTGCCAGCAGCTATGACTCCCGCTACGAGCAGTACTTC. The V call is TRBV5-5, the J call TRBJ2-7; D gene uncertain. V was pared by 3 bases and J by 3 bases, with 10 bases between. This CDR3 is 13 amino acids long. The germline V gene encodes CDR1 SGHKS and CDR2 YYEKEE (reference sequence).

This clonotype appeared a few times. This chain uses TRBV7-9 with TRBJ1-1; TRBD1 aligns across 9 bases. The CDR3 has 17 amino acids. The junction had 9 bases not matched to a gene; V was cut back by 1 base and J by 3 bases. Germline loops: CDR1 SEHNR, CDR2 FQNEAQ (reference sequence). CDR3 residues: CASSLGTDRGRDTEAFF. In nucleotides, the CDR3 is TGTGCCAGCAGCTTAGGAACGGACAGGGGCCGAGACACTGAAGCTTTCTTT.

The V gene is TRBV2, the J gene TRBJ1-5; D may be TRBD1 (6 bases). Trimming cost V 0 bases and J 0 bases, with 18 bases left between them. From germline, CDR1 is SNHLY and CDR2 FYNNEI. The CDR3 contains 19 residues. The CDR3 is CASSEARVSRGNSNQPQHF. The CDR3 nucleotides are TGTGCCAGCAGTGAAGCCCGGGTCTCGAGGGGGAATAGCAATCAGCCCCAGCATTTT.

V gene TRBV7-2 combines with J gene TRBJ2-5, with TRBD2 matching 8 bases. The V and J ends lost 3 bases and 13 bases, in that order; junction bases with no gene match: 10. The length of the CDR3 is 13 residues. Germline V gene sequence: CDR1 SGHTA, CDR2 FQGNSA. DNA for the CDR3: TGTGCCAGCAGCTTCCGCCCTAGCGGGTTTGTGTACTTC. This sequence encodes CASSFRPSGFVYF.

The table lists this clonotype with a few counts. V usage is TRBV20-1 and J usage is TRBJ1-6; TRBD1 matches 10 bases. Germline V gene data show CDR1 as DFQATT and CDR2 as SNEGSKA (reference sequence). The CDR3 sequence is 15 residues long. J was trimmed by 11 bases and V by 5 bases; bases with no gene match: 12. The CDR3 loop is CSARGQGGGRAPLHF. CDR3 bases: TGCAGTGCTCGAGGACAGGGGGGAGGTAGGGCACCCCTCCACTTT.

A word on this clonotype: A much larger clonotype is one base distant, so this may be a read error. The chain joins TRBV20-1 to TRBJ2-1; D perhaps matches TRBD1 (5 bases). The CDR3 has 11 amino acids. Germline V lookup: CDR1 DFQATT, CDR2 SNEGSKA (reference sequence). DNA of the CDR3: TGCAATGCTAGACAGAGCTGGGAGCAGTTCTTC. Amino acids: CNARQSWEQFF.

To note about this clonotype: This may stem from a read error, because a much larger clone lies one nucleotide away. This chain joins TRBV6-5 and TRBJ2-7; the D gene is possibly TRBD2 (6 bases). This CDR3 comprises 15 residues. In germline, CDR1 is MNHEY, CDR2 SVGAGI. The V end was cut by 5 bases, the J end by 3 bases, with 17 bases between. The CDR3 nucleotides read TGTGCCAGCAGTCTGTCGACTAGAGGGTGCTACGAGCAGTACTTC. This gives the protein CASSLSTRGCYEQYF.

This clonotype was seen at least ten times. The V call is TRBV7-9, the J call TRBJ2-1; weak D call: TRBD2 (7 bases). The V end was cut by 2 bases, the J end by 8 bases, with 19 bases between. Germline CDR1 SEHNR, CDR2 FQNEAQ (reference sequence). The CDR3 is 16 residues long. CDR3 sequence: CASSLRGGDYLDEQFF. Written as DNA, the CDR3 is TGTGCCAGCAGCTTAAGGGGGGGCGATTATTTGGATGAGCAGTTCTTC.